Listed here are 20 T cell receptor beta chains from one sample, sequenced in a study of CD8 T cells in Susac syndrome. With random hexamers, reverse transcription was performed on roughly 0.45 to 1 ug of RNA. TCRdb recomputed calls from the immunoSEQ multiplex PCR reads with MiXCR, one row per CDR3 protein. The table has a few hundred thousand distinct CDR3 sequences, approximately 84% seen once; the top ten hold over 0.09%. Sequencing input: CD8+ T cells from PBMCs. Receptors were obtained from a human donor with multiple sclerosis.

V gene TRBV27 combines with J gene TRBJ1-1; a possible D gene is TRBD1 (6 bases). The CDR3 runs to 14 residues. Trimming cost V 0 bases and J 7 bases, with 12 bases left between them. Germline V gene sequence: CDR1 MNHEY, CDR2 SMNVEV (reference sequence). Written as DNA, the CDR3 is TGTGCCAGCAGTTTATCTACAGGGTGGAATGAAGCTTTCTTT. Protein product: CASSLSTGWNEAFF.

The V call is TRBV7-9, the J call TRBJ1-5; 7 bases are a match to TRBD1. CDR3 length: 15 amino acids. Germline V lookup: CDR1 SEHNR, CDR2 FQNEAQ (reference sequence). The J segment lost 5 bases and the V segment lost 4 bases, leaving 8 bases of the junction unmatched. CDR3 coding DNA: TGTGCCAGCAGCTCGGCAGGGAGGGGGCATCAGCCCCAGCATTTT. Its translation is CASSSAGRGHQPQHF.

The chain couples TRBV3-1 to TRBJ2-6; a possible D gene is TRBD2 (6 bases). The germline gives CDR1 LGHDT, CDR2 YNNKEL (reference sequence). Trimming left V 1 base short and J 1 base short, with 17 bases between. The CDR3 spans 19 residues. The CDR3 DNA follows: TGTGCCAGCAGCCAAGGAAGGAGGGCGAGTCTTTCTGGGGCCAACGTCCTGACTTTC. Amino acid sequence: CASSQGRRASLSGANVLTF.

This clonotype was counted between two and nine times. The chain couples TRBV11-1 to TRBJ2-5; 7 nucleotides match TRBD2. Germline V gives CDR1 SGHAT, CDR2 FQDESV (reference sequence). With V trimmed by 3 bases and J by 9 bases, 10 bases remained unmatched. This CDR3 region has 14 residues. CDR3 sequence (DNA): TGTGCCAGCAGCTTGTCTAGCGGACTCCAGGCCCAGTACTTC. It yields the protein CASSLSSGLQAQYF.

The V and J genes are TRBV11-2 and TRBJ2-3; no clear D. The V and J ends lost 5 bases and 2 bases respectively, with 11 bases between them. In germline, CDR1 is SGHAT, CDR2 FQNNGV. This CDR3 is 14 amino acids long. In DNA, the CDR3 is TGTGCCAGCAGCAAAAGGGCTTTCACAGATACGCAGTATTTT. It codes for CASSKRAFTDTQYF. Using reference TRBV11-2 and TRBJ2-3 for the parts outside the CDR3, the full variable domain is EAGVAQSPRYKIIEKRQSVAFWCNPISGHATLYWYQQILGQGPKLLIQFQNNGVVDDSQLPKDRFSAERLKGVDSTLKIQPAKLEDSAVYLCASSKRAFTDTQYFGPGTRLTVL.

V is TRBV5-5 and J is TRBJ1-4; weak D call: TRBD1 (6 bases). The CDR3 runs 15 residues. V was clipped by 3 bases and J by 7 bases, with 16 bases between them. Per germline, CDR1 SGHKS and CDR2 YYEKEE (reference sequence). The CDR3 loop is CASSSTGNQGEKLFF. The CDR3 coding sequence is TGTGCCAGCAGCTCCACAGGGAATCAGGGTGAAAAACTGTTTTTT.

The chain carries TRBV6-4 and TRBJ2-3; 8 bases fit TRBD2. The CDR3 contains 15 residues. Per the germline V gene, CDR1 is MRHNA and CDR2 is SNTAGT. The V gene end was trimmed by 3 bases and the J gene end by 5 bases; junction bases not matched to a gene: 7. The CDR3 spells CASSEGAGALDTQYF. The CDR3 DNA reads TGTGCCAGCAGTGAAGGAGCGGGAGCCTTAGATACGCAGTATTTT.

CDR3 DNA: TGTGCCACCAGTGATGGATCTGGAAACACCATATATTTT. Its protein is CATSDGSGNTIYF. The chain uses TRBV24-1 and TRBJ1-3, with D hard to call. Germline CDR1 is KGHDR and CDR2 is SFDVKD. The CDR3 is made up of 13 amino acids. V was cut by 3 bases and J by 1 base, with 3 bases left in between.

This chain joins TRBV4-1 and TRBJ1-4, with a possible D match to TRBD1 (5 bases). With 0 bases removed from V and 7 bases from J, the gap between germline ends came to 18 bases. This CDR3 has 17 residues. Per germline, CDR1 MGHRA and CDR2 YSYEKL. The CDR3 region has the DNA TGCGCCAGCAGCCAAGATCGGGCCAGGGCCATGGGTGAAAAACTGTTTTTT. It codes for CASSQDRARAMGEKLFF.

The rearrangement joins TRBV27 to TRBJ1-5; 8 bases align to TRBD1. This CDR3 has 15 residues. Germline V lookup: CDR1 MNHEY, CDR2 SMNVEV (reference sequence). With 5 bases clipped from V and 4 bases from J, the junction kept 7 bases outside the gene matches. This chain's CDR3 is CASSPRTGPNQPQHF. DNA for the CDR3: TGTGCCAGCAGTCCGCGGACAGGGCCGAATCAGCCCCAGCATTTT.

The chain joins TRBV28 to TRBJ1-1; D possibly corresponds to TRBD1 (5 bases). This CDR3 has 13 amino acids. In germline, CDR1 is MDHEN, CDR2 SYDVKM. The V gene lost 8 bases and the J gene lost 1 base, with 11 bases spanning the gap. This CDR3 is CASGVQANTEAFF. CDR3 DNA: TGTGCCAGCGGGGTACAGGCGAACACTGAAGCTTTCTTT.

Note on this clonotype: A read error may account for a junction end that differs from germline. The chain joins TRBV29-1 to TRBJ1-2; TRBD1 aligns across 10 bases. This CDR3 has 12 amino acids. Germline loops: CDR1 SQVTM, CDR2 ANQGSEA. In DNA form, the CDR3 reads TGCAGCGTCGAAGGGACAGGGGAAGGCTACACCTTC. Translation gives CSVEGTGEGYTF.

The chain uses TRBV9 and TRBJ2-1; D possibly uses TRBD1 or TRBD2 (6 bases each). V was trimmed by 7 bases and J by 7 bases, leaving 21 bases between them. The CDR3 loop spans 15 amino acids. CDR1 and CDR2 from the germline V gene are SGDLS and YYNGEE. CDR3 region: CASALGGGGSNEQFF. For the CDR3, the DNA is TGTGCCAGCGCCCTAGGAGGGGGAGGATCAAATGAGCAGTTCTTC.

In this sample, this clonotype turned up a few times. This rearrangement joins TRBV6-2 or TRBV6-3 to TRBJ2-7; D may be TRBD1 or TRBD2 (5 bases each). Trimming removed 6 bases from V and 7 bases from J, with 16 bases in between. The V gene's germline CDR1 is MNHEY and CDR2 SVGEGT. CDR3 size: 13 residues. This CDR3 is CASSLSRDVEQYF. As DNA, the CDR3 is TGTGCCAGCAGCCTATCCCGGGACGTAGAGCAGTACTTC.

The chain has TRBV6-5 and TRBJ2-1, with TRBD2 matching 11 bases. The CDR3 is 17 amino acids. V shed 2 bases and J 8 bases; nucleotides not matched to a gene: 11. Germline V gives CDR1 MNHEY, CDR2 SVGAGI. Written as DNA, the CDR3 is TGTGCCAGCAGTTACGGAAAACTAGCGGGAGTATATGATGAGCAGTTCTTC. Translated, it gives CASSYGKLAGVYDEQFF.

This clonotype was detected once. The CDR3 sequence: CSARQKDNYGYTF. CDR3 bases: TGCAGTGCTAGGCAGAAAGATAACTATGGCTACACCTTC. The gene calls are TRBV20-1 and TRBJ1-2; D call uncertain. CDR1 and CDR2 (germline): DFQATT, SNEGSKA (reference sequence). The germline V and J ends were trimmed by 3 bases and 1 base, with 9 bases remaining between them. The CDR3 spans 13 residues.

The rearrangement joins TRBV5-6 to TRBJ2-1; a possible D gene is TRBD2 (5 bases). This CDR3 has 13 amino acids. Germline V lookup: CDR1 SGHDT, CDR2 YYEEEE. Trimming took 0 bases from V and 11 from J, leaving 12 bases between them. The CDR3 DNA reads as TGTGCCAGCAGCTTGGGGCCCCTCGGGAAGCAGTTCTTC. Translating it yields CASSLGPLGKQFF.

The chain carries TRBV30 and TRBJ1-5, with D unclear. The V end lost 4 bases, the J end lost 0 bases, and 10 bases lay between the germline ends. The CDR3 is 14 residues long. Germline loops: CDR1 GTSNPN, CDR2 SVGIG (reference sequence). CDR3 bases: TGTGCCTGGACAGACCGTTATAGCAATCAGCCCCAGCATTTT. Its protein product is CAWTDRYSNQPQHF.

The count of this clonotype is one. The CDR3 loop reads CAWSAWAGGPNEQFF. CDR3 nucleotide sequence: TGTGCCTGGAGTGCCTGGGCGGGAGGTCCCAATGAGCAGTTCTTC. The chain is built from TRBV30 and TRBJ2-1; 8 bases agree with TRBD2. The CDR3 has 15 amino acids. The germline V gene has CDR1 GTSNPN and CDR2 SVGIG (reference sequence). Trimming removed 1 base from V and 6 bases from J; junction bases left unmatched: 8.

CDR3 protein: CASRPTSGSFNEQFF. For the CDR3, the DNA is TGTGCCAGCAGACCTACTAGCGGGAGCTTCAATGAGCAGTTCTTC. The chain joins TRBV7-2 to TRBJ2-1; TRBD2 matches at 11 bases. Germline CDR1 SGHTA, CDR2 FQGNSA. CDR3 length equals 15 residues. The junction had 7 bases not matched to a gene; V was cut back by 6 bases and J by 6 bases.